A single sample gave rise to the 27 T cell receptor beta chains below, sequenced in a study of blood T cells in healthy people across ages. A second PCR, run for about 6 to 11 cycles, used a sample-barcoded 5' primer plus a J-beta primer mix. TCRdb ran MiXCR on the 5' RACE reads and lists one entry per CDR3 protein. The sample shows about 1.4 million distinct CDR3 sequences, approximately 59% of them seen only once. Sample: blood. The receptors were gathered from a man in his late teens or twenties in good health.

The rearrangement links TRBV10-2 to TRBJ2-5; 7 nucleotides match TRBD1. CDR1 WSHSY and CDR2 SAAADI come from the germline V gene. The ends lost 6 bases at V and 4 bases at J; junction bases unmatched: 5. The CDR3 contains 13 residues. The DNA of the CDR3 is TGCGCCAGCAGAGACAGGGTTGCAGAGACCCAGTACTTC. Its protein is CASRDRVAETQYF.

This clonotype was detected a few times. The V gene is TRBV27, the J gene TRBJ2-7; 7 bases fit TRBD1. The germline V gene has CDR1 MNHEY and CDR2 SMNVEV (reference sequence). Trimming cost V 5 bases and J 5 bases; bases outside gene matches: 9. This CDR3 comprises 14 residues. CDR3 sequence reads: CASSPLTGSDEQYF. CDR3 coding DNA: TGTGCCAGCAGTCCATTGACAGGGTCGGACGAGCAGTACTTC.

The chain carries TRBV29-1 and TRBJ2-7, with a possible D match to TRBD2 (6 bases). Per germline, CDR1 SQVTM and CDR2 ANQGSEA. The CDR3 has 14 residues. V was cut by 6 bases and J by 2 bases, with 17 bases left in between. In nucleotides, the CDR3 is TGCAGCGTAGGAGGGTCGACACCTCCCTACGAGCAGTACTTC. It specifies CSVGGSTPPYEQYF.

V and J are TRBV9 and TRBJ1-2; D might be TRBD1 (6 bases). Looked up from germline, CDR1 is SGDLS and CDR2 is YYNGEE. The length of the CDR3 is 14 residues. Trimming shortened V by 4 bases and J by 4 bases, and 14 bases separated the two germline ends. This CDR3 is CASSPRDTGYGYTF. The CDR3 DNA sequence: TGTGCCAGCAGCCCTCGGGACACGGGCTATGGCTACACCTTC.

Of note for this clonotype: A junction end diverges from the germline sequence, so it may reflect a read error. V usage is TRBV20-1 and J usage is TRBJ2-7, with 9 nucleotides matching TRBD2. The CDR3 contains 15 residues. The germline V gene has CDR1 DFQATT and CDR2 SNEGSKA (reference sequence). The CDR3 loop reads CSAGDQRGDSYEQYF. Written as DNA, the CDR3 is TGCAGTGCTGGAGATCAGCGGGGGGACTCCTACGAGCAGTACTTC.

The CDR3 DNA follows: TGTGCCAGCAGTATCGGGACAAGTACTACCGAGCAGTACTTC. Amino acids: CASSIGTSTTEQYF. The chain employs TRBV12-3 or TRBV12-4 and TRBJ2-5; a possible D gene is TRBD1 (6 bases). The J call may be in error: the DNA end matches TRBJ2-7 better. The CDR3 covers 14 residues.

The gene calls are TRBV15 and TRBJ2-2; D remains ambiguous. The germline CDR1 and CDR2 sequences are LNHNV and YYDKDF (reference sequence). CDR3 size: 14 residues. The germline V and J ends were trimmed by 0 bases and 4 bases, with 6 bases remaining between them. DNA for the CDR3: TGTGCCACCAGCAGAGATTCCGGCACCGGGGAGCTGTTTTTT. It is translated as CATSRDSGTGELFF.

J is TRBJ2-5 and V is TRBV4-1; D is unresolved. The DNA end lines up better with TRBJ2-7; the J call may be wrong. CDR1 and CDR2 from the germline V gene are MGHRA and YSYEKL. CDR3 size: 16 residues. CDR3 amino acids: CASSQDRVQFLGEQYF. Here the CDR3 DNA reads TGCGCCAGCAGCCAAGATAGGGTACAGTTTCTGGGCGAGCAGTACTTC.

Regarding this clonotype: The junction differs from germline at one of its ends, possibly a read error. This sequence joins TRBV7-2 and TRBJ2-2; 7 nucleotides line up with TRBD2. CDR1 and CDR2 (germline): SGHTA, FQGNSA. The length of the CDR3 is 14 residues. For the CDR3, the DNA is TGTGGCAGCAGAACGGGGGGAGAAACCGGGGAGCTGTTTTTT. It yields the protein CGSRTGGETGELFF.

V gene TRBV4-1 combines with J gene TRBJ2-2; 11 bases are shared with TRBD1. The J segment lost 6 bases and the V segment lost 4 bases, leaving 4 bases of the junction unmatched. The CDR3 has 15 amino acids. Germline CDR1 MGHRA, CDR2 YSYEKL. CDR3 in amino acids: CASSPWDRGAGELFF. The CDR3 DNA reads TGCGCCAGCAGCCCCTGGGACAGGGGGGCCGGGGAGCTGTTTTTT.

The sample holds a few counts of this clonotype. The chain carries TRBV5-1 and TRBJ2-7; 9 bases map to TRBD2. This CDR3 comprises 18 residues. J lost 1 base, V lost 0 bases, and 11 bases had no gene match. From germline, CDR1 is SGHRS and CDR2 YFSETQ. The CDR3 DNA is TGCGCCAGCAGCTTGGGACTAGCGGCCACACCCCTTTCCTACGAGCAGTACTTC. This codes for CASSLGLAATPLSYEQYF.

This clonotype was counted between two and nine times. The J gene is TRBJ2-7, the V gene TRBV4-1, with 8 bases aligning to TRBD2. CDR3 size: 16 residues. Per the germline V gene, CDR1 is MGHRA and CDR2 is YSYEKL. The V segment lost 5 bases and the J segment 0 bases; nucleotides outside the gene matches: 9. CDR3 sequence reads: CASSAGGRGSSYEQYF. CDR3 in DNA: TGCGCCAGCAGCGCGGGGGGCCGGGGGAGCTCCTACGAGCAGTACTTC.

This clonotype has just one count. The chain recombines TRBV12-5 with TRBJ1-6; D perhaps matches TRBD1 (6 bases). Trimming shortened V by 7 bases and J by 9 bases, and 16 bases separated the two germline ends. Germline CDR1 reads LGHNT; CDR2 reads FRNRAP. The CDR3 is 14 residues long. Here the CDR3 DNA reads TGTGCTAGTGCCCTTGGCAGGGGATTTTCACCCCTCCACTTT. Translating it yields CASALGRGFSPLHF.

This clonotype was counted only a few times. The CDR3 nucleotides read TGCGCCAGCAGCCCTTTGGGGACAGGCAGAAATGAGCAGTTCTTC. Protein product: CASSPLGTGRNEQFF. The J gene is TRBJ2-1, the V gene TRBV4-1, with 8 bases matching TRBD1. The CDR3 spans 15 residues. V gave up 4 bases and J gave up 7 bases; unmatched junction bases: 9. Germline CDR1 reads MGHRA; CDR2 reads YSYEKL.

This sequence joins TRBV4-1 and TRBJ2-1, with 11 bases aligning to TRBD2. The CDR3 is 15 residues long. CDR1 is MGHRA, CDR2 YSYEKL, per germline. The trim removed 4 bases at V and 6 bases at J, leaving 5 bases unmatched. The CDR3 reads CASSLASGRFNEQFF. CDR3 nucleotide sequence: TGCGCCAGCAGCCTAGCTAGCGGGAGGTTCAATGAGCAGTTCTTC.

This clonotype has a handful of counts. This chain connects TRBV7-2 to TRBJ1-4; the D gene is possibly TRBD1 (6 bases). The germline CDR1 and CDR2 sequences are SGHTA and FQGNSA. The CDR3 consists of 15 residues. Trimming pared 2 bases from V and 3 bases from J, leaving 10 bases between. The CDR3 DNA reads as TGTGCCAGCAGCTTATGGGGGGCACCTAATGAAAAACTGTTTTTT. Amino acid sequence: CASSLWGAPNEKLFF.

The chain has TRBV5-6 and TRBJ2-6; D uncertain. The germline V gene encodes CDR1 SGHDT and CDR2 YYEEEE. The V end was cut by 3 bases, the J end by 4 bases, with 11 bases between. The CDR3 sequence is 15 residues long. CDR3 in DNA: TGTGCCAGCAGCTCCGAGTACTCCGGGGCCAACGTCCTGACTTTC. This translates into CASSSEYSGANVLTF.

In DNA, the CDR3 is TGCAGTGCTAGCGGGTTGAGCGGGGGCGTCAATGAGCAGTTCTTC. This sequence encodes CSASGLSGGVNEQFF. The V and J genes are TRBV20-1 and TRBJ2-1, with 8 bases lining up with TRBD2. Germline CDR1 reads DFQATT; CDR2 reads SNEGSKA (reference sequence). CDR3 length: 15 residues. V was clipped by 3 bases and J by 6 bases; unmatched bases: 10.

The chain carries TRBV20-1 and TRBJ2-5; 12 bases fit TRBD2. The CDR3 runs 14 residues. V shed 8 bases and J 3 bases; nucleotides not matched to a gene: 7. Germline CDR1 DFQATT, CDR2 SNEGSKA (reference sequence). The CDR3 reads CSSTTSGRKETQYF. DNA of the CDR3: TGCAGTTCGACGACTAGCGGGAGAAAAGAGACCCAGTACTTC.

The CDR3 DNA follows: TGTGCCAGCAGTTGGGACCCAGGGTTGGGCAATGAGCAGTTCTTC. Protein sequence: CASSWDPGLGNEQFF. This rearrangement joins TRBV11-1 to TRBJ2-1; D is possibly TRBD1 or TRBD2 (5 bases each). CDR1 is SGHAT and CDR2 is FQDESV in the germline V gene (reference sequence). V shed 6 bases and J shed 6 bases, with 18 bases lying between them. This CDR3 is 15 amino acids long. The full variable domain, completed using reference TRBV11-1 and TRBJ2-1, is EAEVAQSPRYKITEKSQAVAFWCDPISGHATLYWYRQILGQGPELLVQFQDESVVDDSQLPKDRFSAERLKGVDSTLKIQPAELGDSAMYLCASSWDPGLGNEQFFGPGTRLTVL.

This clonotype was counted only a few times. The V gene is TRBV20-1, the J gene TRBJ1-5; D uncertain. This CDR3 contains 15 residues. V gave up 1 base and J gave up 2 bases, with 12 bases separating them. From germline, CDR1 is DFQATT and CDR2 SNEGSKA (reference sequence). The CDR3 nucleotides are TGCAGTGCTAGAGTAGAGGCAGTCGGCAATCAGCCCCAGCATTTT. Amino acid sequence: CSARVEAVGNQPQHF.

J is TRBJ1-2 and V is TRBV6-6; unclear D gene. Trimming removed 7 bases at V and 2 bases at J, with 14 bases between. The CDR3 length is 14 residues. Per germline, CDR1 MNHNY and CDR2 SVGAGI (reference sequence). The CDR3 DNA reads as TGTGCCAGCACCTACGGACCGCCGAACTATGGCTACACCTTC. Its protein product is CASTYGPPNYGYTF.

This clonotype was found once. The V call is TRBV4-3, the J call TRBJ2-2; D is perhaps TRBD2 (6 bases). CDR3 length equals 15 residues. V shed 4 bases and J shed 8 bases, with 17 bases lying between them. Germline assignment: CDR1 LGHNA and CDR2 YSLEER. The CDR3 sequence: CASSRGTLLRGELFF. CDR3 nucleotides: TGCGCCAGCAGCCGAGGGACTCTCCTTAGAGGGGAGCTGTTTTTT.

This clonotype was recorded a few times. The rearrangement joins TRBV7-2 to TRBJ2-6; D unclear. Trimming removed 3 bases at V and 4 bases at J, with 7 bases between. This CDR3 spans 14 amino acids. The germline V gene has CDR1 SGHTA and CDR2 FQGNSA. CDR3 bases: TGTGCCAGCAGCTTCACGTCAGGGGCCAACGTCCTGACTTTC. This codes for CASSFTSGANVLTF.

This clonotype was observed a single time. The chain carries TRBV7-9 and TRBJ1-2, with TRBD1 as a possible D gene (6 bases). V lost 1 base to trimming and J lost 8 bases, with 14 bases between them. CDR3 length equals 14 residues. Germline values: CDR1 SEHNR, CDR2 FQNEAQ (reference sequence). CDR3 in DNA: TGTGCCAGCAGCTTAGTTACAGGGAGCCACGGCTACACCTTC. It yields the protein CASSLVTGSHGYTF. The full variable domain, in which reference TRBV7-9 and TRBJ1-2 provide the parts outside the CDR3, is DTGVSQNPRHKITKRGQNVTFRCDPISEHNRLYWYRQTLGQGPEFLTYFQNEAQLEKSRLLSDRFSAERPKGSFSTLEIQRTEQGDSAMYLCASSLVTGSHGYTFGSGTRLTVV.

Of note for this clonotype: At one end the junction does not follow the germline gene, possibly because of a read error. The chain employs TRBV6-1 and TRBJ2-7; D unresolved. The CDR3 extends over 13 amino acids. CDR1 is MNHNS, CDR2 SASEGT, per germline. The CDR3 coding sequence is TGTGCCAGCAGGGAAGACAATACCTACGAGCAGTACTTC. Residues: CASREDNTYEQYF.

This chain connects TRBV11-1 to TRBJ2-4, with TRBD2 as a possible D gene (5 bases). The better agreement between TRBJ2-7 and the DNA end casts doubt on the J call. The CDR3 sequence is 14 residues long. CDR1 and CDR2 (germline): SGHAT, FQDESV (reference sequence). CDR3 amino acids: CASSPEQEAYEQYF. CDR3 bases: TGTGCCAGCAGCCCTGAGCAGGAGGCCTACGAGCAGTACTTC.